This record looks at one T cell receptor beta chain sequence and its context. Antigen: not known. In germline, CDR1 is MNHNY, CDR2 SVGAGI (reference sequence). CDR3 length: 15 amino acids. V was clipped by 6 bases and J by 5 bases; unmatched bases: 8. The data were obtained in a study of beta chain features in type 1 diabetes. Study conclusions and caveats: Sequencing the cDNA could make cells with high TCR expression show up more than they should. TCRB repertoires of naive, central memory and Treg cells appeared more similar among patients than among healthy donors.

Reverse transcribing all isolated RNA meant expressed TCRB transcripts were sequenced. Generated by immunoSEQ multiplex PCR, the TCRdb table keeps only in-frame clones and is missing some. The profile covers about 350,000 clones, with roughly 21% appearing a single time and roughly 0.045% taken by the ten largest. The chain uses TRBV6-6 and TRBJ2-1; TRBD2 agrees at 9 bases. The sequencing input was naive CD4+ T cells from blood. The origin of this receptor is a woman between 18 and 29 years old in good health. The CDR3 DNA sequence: TGTGCCAGCAGCACCTCGACTAGCGGAGACAATGAGCAGTTCTTC. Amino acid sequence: CASSTSTSGDNEQFF.